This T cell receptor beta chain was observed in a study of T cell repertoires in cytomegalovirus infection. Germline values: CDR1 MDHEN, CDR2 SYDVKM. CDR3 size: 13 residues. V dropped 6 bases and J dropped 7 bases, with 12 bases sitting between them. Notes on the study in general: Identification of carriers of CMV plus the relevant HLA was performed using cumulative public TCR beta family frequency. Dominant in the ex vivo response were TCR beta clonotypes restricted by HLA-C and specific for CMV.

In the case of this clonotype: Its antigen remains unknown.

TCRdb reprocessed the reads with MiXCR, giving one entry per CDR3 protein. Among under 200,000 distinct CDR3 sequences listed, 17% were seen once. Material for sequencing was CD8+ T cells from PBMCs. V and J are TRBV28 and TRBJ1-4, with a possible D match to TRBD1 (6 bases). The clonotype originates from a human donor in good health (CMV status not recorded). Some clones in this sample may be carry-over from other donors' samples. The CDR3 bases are TGTGCCAGCAGGAGACAGGAGGCTGAAAAACTGTTTTTT. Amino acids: CASRRQEAEKLFF.